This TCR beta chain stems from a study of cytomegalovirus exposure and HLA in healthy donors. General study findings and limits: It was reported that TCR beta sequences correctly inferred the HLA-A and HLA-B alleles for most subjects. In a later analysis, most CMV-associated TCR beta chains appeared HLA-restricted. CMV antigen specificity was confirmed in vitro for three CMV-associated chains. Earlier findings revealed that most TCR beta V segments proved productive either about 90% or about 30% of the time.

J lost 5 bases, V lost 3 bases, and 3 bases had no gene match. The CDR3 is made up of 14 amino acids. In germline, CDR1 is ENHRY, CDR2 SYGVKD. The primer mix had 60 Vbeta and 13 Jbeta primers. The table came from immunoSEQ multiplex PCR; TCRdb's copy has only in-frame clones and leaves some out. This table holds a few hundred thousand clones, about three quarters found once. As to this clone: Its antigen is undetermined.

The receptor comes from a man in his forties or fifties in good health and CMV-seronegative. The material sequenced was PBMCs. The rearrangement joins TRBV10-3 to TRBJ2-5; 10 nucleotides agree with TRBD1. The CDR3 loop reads CAISERTGGETQYF. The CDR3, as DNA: TGTGCCATCAGTGAAAGGACAGGGGGTGAGACCCAGTACTTC.